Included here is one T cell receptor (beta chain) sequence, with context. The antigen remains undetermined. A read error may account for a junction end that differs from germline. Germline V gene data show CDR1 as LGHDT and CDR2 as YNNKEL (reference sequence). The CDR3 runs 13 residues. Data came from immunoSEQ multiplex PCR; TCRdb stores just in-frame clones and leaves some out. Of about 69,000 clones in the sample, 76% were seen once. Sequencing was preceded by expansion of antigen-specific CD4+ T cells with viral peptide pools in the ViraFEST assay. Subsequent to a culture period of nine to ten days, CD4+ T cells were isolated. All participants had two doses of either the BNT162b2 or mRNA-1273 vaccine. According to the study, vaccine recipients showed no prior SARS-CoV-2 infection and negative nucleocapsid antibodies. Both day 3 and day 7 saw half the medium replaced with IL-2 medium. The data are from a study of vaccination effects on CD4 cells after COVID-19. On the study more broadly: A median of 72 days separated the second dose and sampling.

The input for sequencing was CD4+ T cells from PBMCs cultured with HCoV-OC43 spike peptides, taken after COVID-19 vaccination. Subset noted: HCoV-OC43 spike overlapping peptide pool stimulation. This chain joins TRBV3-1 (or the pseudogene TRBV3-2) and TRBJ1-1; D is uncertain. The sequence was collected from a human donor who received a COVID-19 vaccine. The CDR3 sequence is CASSQDGNPEAFF. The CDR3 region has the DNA TGTGCCAGCAGCCAAGATGGGAACCCTGAAGCTTTCTTT.